What follows describes a single T cell receptor beta chain. Antigen: not known. The data were produced by immunoSEQ multiplex PCR, yet TCRdb's version contains in-frame clones alone and is incomplete. The sample includes 2 million to 3 million clones, 90% to 95% seen only once; the top ten take about 0.13%. This sample is drawn from a study of shared clonotypes between healthy human individuals. Germline V gene lookup returns CDR1 SGHRS and CDR2 YFSETQ. This CDR3 spans 14 amino acids. V was clipped by 0 bases and J by 5 bases, with 11 bases between them. Notes on the study in general: Relative to their counterparts shared across all four donors, non-shared clonotypes exhibited diminished generation probabilities.

It was into CD45RA+ naive and CD45RA-negative memory subsets that the CD4+ cells were split. V gene TRBV5-1 combines with J gene TRBJ2-5, with no clear D. Sample: naive CD4+ T cells sorted from blood. Subset given: CD45RA+ positively selected. This receptor was identified in a man between 18 and 35 years old in good health. The CDR3 here is CASSLGAKGETQYF. The CDR3 DNA follows: TGCGCCAGCAGCTTGGGGGCAAAAGGGGAGACCCAGTACTTC.